This T cell receptor (beta chain) was identified during a study of blood T cell repertoires in COVID-19. Study at large: Samples representing acute and convalescent COVID-19 were sourced from the United States, Italy and Spain. Sources were T cells, B-cell-depleted T cells, or PBMCs; the material itself was cDNA or gDNA.

This clone occurred many times. Everyone who took part was roughly 18 to 89 years old, and they came from about two dozen US areas. Researchers sorted participants into cohorts using their self-reported clinical history. Clones were sequenced by immunoSEQ multiplex PCR, and TCRdb holds only the in-frame ones, with some missing. The sample lists about 350,000 clones, 88% seen once, with just over 1% in the top ten. CDR1 ENHRY and CDR2 SYGVKD come from the germline V gene. The length of the CDR3 is 16 residues. J gave up 2 bases and V 0 bases, and 4 bases lay outside the gene matches. The chain is built from TRBV10-3 and TRBJ2-1, with 7 bases lining up with TRBD2. The receptor's source is a woman in her 30s who had been exposed to COVID-19. Sequenced sample: PBMCs or T cells enriched from blood (not recorded which). CDR3 sequence: CAISESMAGAYNEQFF. CDR3 in DNA: TGTGCCATCAGTGAGTCGATGGCGGGAGCCTACAATGAGCAGTTCTTC.